Each of the 27 T cell receptor beta chains below was sequenced from the same sample in a study of vaccination effects on CD4 cells after COVID-19. The table came from immunoSEQ multiplex PCR; TCRdb's copy has only in-frame clones and leaves some out. The table records roughly 23,000 clones, approximately 70% of them present only once. These TCRs are of unknown antigen specificity. Expansion with viral peptide pools was applied to antigen-specific CD4+ T cells by the ViraFEST assay prior to sequencing. Subsequent to ten to eleven days of culture, CD4+ T cells were isolated. The source material was CD4+ T cells from PBMCs cultured with HCoV-229E spike peptides, sampled before COVID-19 vaccination. These receptors were obtained from a human donor who received a COVID-19 vaccine.

V gene TRBV23-1 combines with J gene TRBJ2-2, with D possibly TRBD1 on 5 matching bases. TRBV23-1 is known as an ORF, though its function is uncertain. Trimming left V 0 bases short and J 4 bases short, with 12 bases between. The CDR3 covers 16 residues. CDR3 protein: CASSQSRGQVTGELFF. CDR3 DNA: TGCGCCAGCAGTCAATCTAGGGGCCAAGTCACCGGGGAGCTGTTTTTT.

The rearrangement links TRBV6-1 to TRBJ2-2; the D gene could be TRBD1 or TRBD2 (11 bases each). In germline, CDR1 is MNHNS, CDR2 SASEGT. The CDR3 has 20 residues. The germline V and J ends were trimmed by 3 bases and 6 bases, with 29 bases remaining between them. This CDR3 reads CASSDPSDRGLAGGAGELFF. The CDR3 region has the DNA TGTGCCAGCAGTGACCCCTCGGACAGGGGGCTAGCGGGAGGTGCCGGGGAGCTGTTTTTT.

This chain uses TRBV6-5 with TRBJ1-5; tentative D call: TRBD1 (5 bases). The CDR3 is 14 residues long. Germline V gene lookup returns CDR1 MNHEY and CDR2 SVGAGI. The V and J ends lost 2 bases and 1 base respectively, with 6 bases between them. The CDR3 sequence is CASSYRGSNQPQHF. CDR3 DNA: TGTGCCAGCAGTTACAGGGGCAGCAATCAGCCCCAGCATTTT.

This clone showed up just once. This chain links TRBV25-1 with TRBJ2-5, with 11 bases that match TRBD1. Germline V gene lookup returns CDR1 MGHDK and CDR2 SYGVNS. CDR3 length: 15 amino acids. Trimming took 4 bases from V and 4 from J; bases not matched to a gene: 5. The CDR3 bases are TGTGCCAGCAGTGGCGGAGGGACAGGGGGAGAGACCCAGTACTTC. Residues: CASSGGGTGGETQYF.

This clone was counted only a few times. This chain joins TRBV19 and TRBJ2-2; D not resolved. The CDR3 loop spans 15 amino acids. Germline V lookup: CDR1 LNHDA, CDR2 SQIVND (reference sequence). Trimming took 1 base from V and 4 from J, leaving 10 bases between them. CDR3 nucleotide sequence: TGTGCCAGTAGTATAGGGCTAGTGGGCACCGGGGAGCTGTTTTTT. Amino acids: CASSIGLVGTGELFF.

The rearrangement uses TRBV19 and TRBJ1-3; unclear D gene. The V end lost 5 bases, the J end lost 0 bases, and 14 bases lay between the germline ends. The CDR3 loop spans 16 amino acids. Germline assignment: CDR1 LNHDA and CDR2 SQIVND (reference sequence). The CDR3 spells CASSPLRQNSGNTIYF. CDR3 sequence (DNA): TGTGCCAGTAGTCCCCTCCGACAAAACTCTGGAAACACCATATATTTT.

This chain joins TRBV19 and TRBJ2-7; D is unresolved. The germline gives CDR1 LNHDA, CDR2 SQIVND (reference sequence). The CDR3 is 15 residues long. Between the trimmed V and J ends, which lost 2 bases and 4 bases, there was a span of 15 bases. The DNA of the CDR3 is TGTGCCAGTAGTATAAAAGGTCACCCGAAATACGAGCAGTACTTC. Its translation is CASSIKGHPKYEQYF.

The CDR3 protein is CASSLSGRRNEQFF. The CDR3 region has the DNA TGTGCCAGCTCACTGTCGGGCCGGAGGAATGAGCAGTTCTTC. V gene TRBV18 combines with J gene TRBJ2-1, with D possibly being TRBD2 (5 bases). CDR1 and CDR2 (germline): KGHSH, LQKENI. V was trimmed by 4 bases and J by 7 bases, leaving 14 bases between them. This CDR3 spans 14 amino acids.

The chain joins TRBV3-1 (or the pseudogene TRBV3-2) to TRBJ2-7; 8 bases align to TRBD2. Germline CDR1 is LGHDT and CDR2 is YNNKEL (reference sequence). V lost 1 base and J lost 6; bases outside the gene matches: 5. CDR3 length: 14 residues. Here the CDR3 reads CASSQAGGPVEQYF. The CDR3, as DNA: TGTGCCAGCAGCCAAGCGGGGGGGCCGGTCGAGCAGTACTTC.

The chain joins TRBV9 to TRBJ1-3; D may be TRBD1 (5 bases). Germline V gives CDR1 SGDLS, CDR2 YYNGEE. V gave up 0 bases and J gave up 0 bases, with 13 bases separating them. CDR3 length equals 17 residues. The CDR3 is CASSVAKSRGSGNTIYF. The CDR3, as DNA: TGTGCCAGCAGCGTAGCTAAATCGAGGGGCTCTGGAAACACCATATATTTT.

This clone was detected only once. This sequence joins TRBV6-4 and TRBJ1-1; TRBD1 matches 7 bases. There are 14 residues in the CDR3. Germline-derived CDR1 and CDR2 are MRHNA and SNTAGT. V was clipped by 3 bases and J by 3 bases; unmatched bases: 4. The chain's CDR3 is CASSEQGSYTEAFF. CDR3 in DNA: TGTGCCAGCAGTGAACAGGGGTCGTACACTGAAGCTTTCTTT.

This rearrangement joins TRBV18 to TRBJ2-7; 13 positions match TRBD2. CDR1 KGHSH and CDR2 LQKENI come from the germline V gene. With V trimmed by 3 bases and J by 2 bases, 7 bases remained unmatched. The CDR3 extends over 17 amino acids. CDR3: CASSPRTSGSGTYEQYF. DNA of the CDR3: TGTGCCAGCTCACCGAGGACTAGCGGGAGTGGGACCTACGAGCAGTACTTC.

The J gene is TRBJ2-5, the V gene TRBV14; weak D call: TRBD1 (5 bases). CDR1 SGHDN and CDR2 FVKESK come from the germline V gene. V was trimmed by 6 bases and J by 4 bases, leaving 15 bases between them. The CDR3 covers 14 residues. The CDR3 loop reads CASRGRAQGETQYF. CDR3 nucleotide sequence: TGTGCCAGCAGGGGCCGGGCCCAGGGAGAGACCCAGTACTTC.

This clone appeared once. The rearrangement joins TRBV18 to TRBJ1-5; weak D call: TRBD1 (5 bases). This CDR3 region has 13 residues. Trimming stripped 8 bases from V and 1 base from J, with 9 bases between. Germline CDR1 is KGHSH and CDR2 is LQKENI. This CDR3 reads CASHRDSNQPQHF. The CDR3 DNA is TGTGCCAGCCATCGGGACAGCAATCAGCCCCAGCATTTT.

This chain uses TRBV12-3 or TRBV12-4 with TRBJ2-3; D is unresolved. The CDR3 loop spans 13 amino acids. Trimming removed 8 bases at V and 4 bases at J, with 13 bases between. Here the CDR3 reads CASRLVGADTQYF. The CDR3 DNA sequence: TGTGCCAGCCGCCTGGTAGGAGCAGATACGCAGTATTTT.

This chain uses TRBV5-1 with TRBJ1-5, with 8 bases that match TRBD1. Germline trimming cut 0 bases from V and 6 bases from J; bases unmatched to any gene: 8. CDR1 and CDR2 from the germline V gene are SGHRS and YFSETQ. The CDR3 is 16 residues long. The CDR3 protein is CASSLGAGGHGQPQHF. The DNA for the CDR3 is TGCGCCAGCAGCTTGGGGGCAGGGGGCCACGGTCAGCCCCAGCATTTT.

V is TRBV6-1 and J is TRBJ2-7; D is ambiguous. Trimming shortened V by 2 bases and J by 13 bases, and 12 bases separated the two germline ends. The V gene's germline CDR1 is MNHNS and CDR2 SASEGT. The CDR3 sequence is 11 residues long. DNA for the CDR3: TGTGCCAGCAGTGAACGAAGGGCAGAATACTTC. Its translation is CASSERRAEYF.

This chain uses TRBV11-1 with TRBJ2-5; D remains ambiguous. V was trimmed by 3 bases and J by 2 bases, leaving 16 bases between them. Per the germline V gene, CDR1 is SGHAT and CDR2 is FQDESV (reference sequence). This CDR3 has 16 amino acids. Here the CDR3 DNA reads TGTGCCAGCAGCTTTGGAGCTCTGGACGGGCAAGAGACCCAGTACTTC. Translated, it gives CASSFGALDGQETQYF. Combining the CDR3 with reference TRBV11-1 and TRBJ2-5 gives the whole variable domain EAEVAQSPRYKITEKSQAVAFWCDPISGHATLYWYRQILGQGPELLVQFQDESVVDDSQLPKDRFSAERLKGVDSTLKIQPAELGDSAMYLCASSFGALDGQETQYFGPGTRLLVL.

This clone was counted once. V gene TRBV19 combines with J gene TRBJ2-1; 7 bases align to TRBD2. Per the germline V gene, CDR1 is LNHDA and CDR2 is SQIVND (reference sequence). The length of the CDR3 is 15 residues. Trimming took 4 bases from V and 9 from J; bases not matched to a gene: 12. CDR3 protein: CASSKRGRESAEQFF. The CDR3 nucleotides are TGTGCCAGTAGTAAGCGTGGGCGGGAGTCGGCTGAGCAGTTCTTC.

This clone occurred a few times. This rearrangement joins TRBV5-1 to TRBJ2-1; TRBD2 matches at 11 bases. The CDR3 length is 16 residues. Germline values: CDR1 SGHRS, CDR2 YFSETQ. The trim removed 4 bases at V and 9 bases at J, leaving 12 bases unmatched. In DNA, the CDR3 is TGCGCCAGCAGCCTTATCGGGACTAGCGGTTGGGGTGAGCAGTTCTTC. Encoded protein: CASSLIGTSGWGEQFF.

This rearrangement joins TRBV27 to TRBJ1-2; no firm D call. The CDR3 covers 15 residues. V was shortened by 2 bases and J by 0 bases, with 10 bases between the two germline ends. Germline CDR1 MNHEY, CDR2 SMNVEV (reference sequence). CDR3 in amino acids: CASSLGYSSNYGYTF. CDR3 in DNA: TGTGCCAGCAGTTTAGGGTATTCCTCTAACTATGGCTACACCTTC.

The chain uses TRBV6-6 and TRBJ2-1; 10 bases line up with TRBD2. Germline V gives CDR1 MNHNY, CDR2 SVGAGI (reference sequence). V lost 3 bases, J lost 3 bases, and 5 bases stayed unmatched. This CDR3 has 16 residues. The CDR3 protein is CASSYVTSGVYNEQFF. CDR3 DNA: TGTGCCAGCAGTTATGTCACTAGCGGGGTCTACAATGAGCAGTTCTTC.

V and J are TRBV3-1 (or the pseudogene TRBV3-2) and TRBJ2-7; D uncertain. The CDR3 totals 12 residues. Germline V gene lookup returns CDR1 LGHDT and CDR2 YNNKEL (reference sequence). Trimming pared 0 bases from V and 2 bases from J, leaving 2 bases between. The CDR3 sequence is CASSQDPYEQYF. The DNA for the CDR3 is TGTGCCAGCAGCCAAGATCCCTACGAGCAGTACTTC.

This chain links TRBV11-2 with TRBJ2-7; TRBD1 aligns across 7 bases. Per germline, CDR1 SGHAT and CDR2 FQNNGV. The CDR3 loop spans 15 amino acids. Unmatched junction bases numbered 10, after V lost 4 bases and J lost 4 bases. In DNA, the CDR3 is TGTGCCAGCAGCTCCCGAGGGACAGATCTTTACGAGCAGTACTTC. Encoded protein: CASSSRGTDLYEQYF.

This chain joins TRBV10-3 and TRBJ2-5; D call uncertain. The CDR3 is 14 residues long. Trimming took off 2 bases at V and 1 base at J, with 8 bases between the two ends. CDR1 and CDR2 (germline): ENHRY, SYGVKD. The CDR3 reads CAISEVWGQETQYF. The DNA for the CDR3 is TGTGCCATCAGTGAGGTTTGGGGCCAAGAGACCCAGTACTTC.

V usage is TRBV5-1 and J usage is TRBJ2-7; 7 bases agree with TRBD1. Germline lookup yields CDR1 SGHRS and CDR2 YFSETQ. V gave up 0 bases and J gave up 9 bases; unmatched junction bases: 18. This CDR3 region has 17 residues. The CDR3 region is CASSLETGRLLGLGQYF. CDR3 sequence (DNA): TGCGCCAGCAGCTTGGAGACAGGGCGGCTACTAGGATTGGGGCAGTACTTC.

The genes are TRBV5-1 and TRBJ2-4; D not resolved. V lost 4 bases and J 3 bases, leaving 20 bases between the germline ends. The V gene's germline CDR1 is SGHRS and CDR2 YFSETQ. The CDR3 is 17 residues long. In DNA, the CDR3 is TGCGCCAGCAGCATAGAGCCGGACCCAAGTGGCAAAAACATTCAGTACTTC. Its protein is CASSIEPDPSGKNIQYF.